Each of the 6 T cell receptor beta chains below was sequenced from the same sample in a study of blood T cell repertoires in COVID-19. Clones were sequenced by immunoSEQ multiplex PCR, and TCRdb holds only the in-frame ones, with some missing. The profile covers under 200,000 clones, with about 85% appearing a single time and approximately 5.4% taken by the ten largest. Input material: peripheral blood. The receptors were sampled from a woman between 50 and 59 years old with COVID-19, enrolled during active disease.

The chain is built from TRBV4-1 and TRBJ1-1; D is unresolved. V shed 2 bases and J shed 7 bases, with 14 bases lying between them. Germline V gene data show CDR1 as MGHRA and CDR2 as YSYEKL. CDR3 length: 14 amino acids. CDR3 nucleotides: TGCGCCAGCAGCCAACCTGCCGGGGAGGTTGAAGCTTTCTTT. Encoded protein: CASSQPAGEVEAFF.

V and J are TRBV15 and TRBJ1-5; 7 nucleotides match TRBD1. Looked up from germline, CDR1 is LNHNV and CDR2 is YYDKDF (reference sequence). This CDR3 contains 18 residues. J was trimmed by 0 bases and V by 4 bases; bases with no gene match: 12. The CDR3 DNA is TGTGCCACCAGCACTAGGAACAGGGGCCTAAATAGCAATCAGCCCCAGCATTTT. Encoded protein: CATSTRNRGLNSNQPQHF.

This chain joins TRBV7-9 and TRBJ2-2; 11 bases align to TRBD2. Germline V gene sequence: CDR1 SEHNR, CDR2 FQNEAQ (reference sequence). CDR3 length: 15 amino acids. Losses at the gene ends were 3 bases for V and 6 bases for J; bases not matched to a gene: 3. This chain's CDR3 is CASSLPSGGPGELFF. DNA of the CDR3: TGTGCCAGCAGCTTGCCTAGCGGGGGGCCCGGGGAGCTGTTTTTT.

This rearrangement joins TRBV6-5 to TRBJ2-2; D possibly corresponds to TRBD1 (5 bases). Germline CDR1 and CDR2: MNHEY and SVGAGI. CDR3 size: 15 residues. Trimming cost V 4 bases and J 4 bases, with 13 bases left between them. The CDR3 DNA is TGTGCCAGCAGTTCCCCAGGGCGACGCACCGGGGAGCTGTTTTTT. This encodes CASSSPGRRTGELFF.

The chain has TRBV6-5 and TRBJ1-1; D is unresolved. Germline loops: CDR1 MNHEY, CDR2 SVGAGI. CDR3 size: 13 residues. Trimming left V 6 bases short and J 5 bases short, with 13 bases between. The CDR3 DNA follows: TGTGCCAGCAGCTACCAGGAAGAGACTGAAGCTTTCTTT. Amino acid sequence: CASSYQEETEAFF.

The V gene is TRBV2, the J gene TRBJ1-4; 11 bases fit TRBD1. CDR3 length: 18 amino acids. Trimming at V came to 8 bases and at J to 0 bases, leaving 11 bases not matched to a gene. Germline V gene sequence: CDR1 SNHLY, CDR2 FYNNEI. The CDR3 loop reads CASHRTGGAEATNEKLFF. The CDR3 DNA reads TGTGCCAGCCATAGGACAGGGGGCGCGGAGGCAACTAATGAAAAACTGTTTTTT.